The 16 T cell receptor beta chains below were found in one sample sequenced in a study of T cells in Graves' hyperthyroidism and ophthalmopathy. TCR beta CDR3 regions were amplified from RNA transcripts. HTBI primers were the set used in a first-round RT-PCR of the TCR CDR3. TCRdb passed the multiplex PCR reads through MiXCR, listing each CDR3 protein once. The table shows 360,000 or so distinct CDR3 sequences, with roughly 20% occurring only once. What was sequenced was blood. These receptors all come from a woman aged 40 to 50 with Graves' ophthalmopathy.

This clonotype was recorded at least ten times. Written as DNA, the CDR3 is TGTGCCAGCAGCTTAGCGTGGGTCGGCGGGAGGTCGGGCAATGAGCAGTTCTTC. It specifies CASSLAWVGGRSGNEQFF. The gene calls are TRBV7-2 and TRBJ2-1; TRBD2 matches 8 bases. Trimming took 0 bases from V and 6 from J; bases not matched to a gene: 13. Germline lookup yields CDR1 SGHTA and CDR2 FQGNSA. The CDR3 contains 18 residues.

In its sample, this clonotype was seen many times. This chain links TRBV19 with TRBJ1-5, with no clear D. Trimming shortened V by 5 bases and J by 0 bases, and 8 bases separated the two germline ends. This CDR3 is 14 amino acids long. Per germline, CDR1 LNHDA and CDR2 SQIVND (reference sequence). Here the CDR3 reads CASSEQNSNQPQHF. In DNA, the CDR3 is TGTGCCAGTAGTGAACAAAATAGCAATCAGCCCCAGCATTTT.

This clonotype was counted at least ten times. The J gene is TRBJ2-7, the V gene TRBV20-1; 7 bases map to TRBD2. Trimming cost V 5 bases and J 3 bases; bases outside gene matches: 16. The CDR3 spans 16 residues. The germline gives CDR1 DFQATT, CDR2 SNEGSKA (reference sequence). Written as DNA, the CDR3 is TGCAGTGCTCCCCCGATAGCTACGGCGGGAGTCTACGAGCAGTACTTC. Translation gives CSAPPIATAGVYEQYF.

In its sample, this clonotype was seen many times. The V call is TRBV28, the J call TRBJ1-1; 8 bases agree with TRBD1. V shed 6 bases, J shed 5 bases, and the junction held 11 bases outside the gene matches. The CDR3 is made up of 15 amino acids. Per the germline V gene, CDR1 is MDHEN and CDR2 is SYDVKM. CDR3 in DNA: TGTGCCAGCAGCCCCGAACAGGGGGTGGGAACTGAAGCTTTCTTT. Translated: CASSPEQGVGTEAFF. Combining the CDR3 with reference TRBV28 and TRBJ1-1 gives the whole variable domain DVKVTQSSRYLVKRTGEKVFLECVQDMDHENMFWYRQDPGLGLRLIYFSYDVKMKEKGDIPEGYSVSREKKERFSLILESASTNQTSMYLCASSPEQGVGTEAFFGQGTRLTVV.

This clonotype was counted many times. The CDR3 does not end in the conserved phenylalanine or tryptophan, so this is likely a read error. The rearrangement joins TRBV7-2 to TRBJ1-5, with TRBD1 as a possible D gene (6 bases). The CDR3 extends over 14 amino acids. The germline V and J ends were trimmed by 6 bases and 2 bases, with 11 bases remaining between them. Per the germline V gene, CDR1 is SGHTA and CDR2 is FQGNSA. CDR3 in DNA: TGTGCCAGCAGTAACTCAGGGGGCAATCAGCCCCAGCATCTT. It specifies CASSNSGGNQPQHL.

This clonotype was recorded at least ten times. This chain uses TRBV20-1 with TRBJ2-7, with 9 bases fitting TRBD2. There are 13 residues in the CDR3. Per germline, CDR1 DFQATT and CDR2 SNEGSKA (reference sequence). V trimming: 5 bases; J trimming: 5 bases; junction bases outside the gene matches: 7. The CDR3 loop is CSALSGRGDEQYF. The CDR3 nucleotides are TGCAGTGCTCTTAGCGGGAGAGGGGACGAGCAGTACTTC.

This clonotype has at least ten counts. This sequence joins TRBV19 and TRBJ2-1; D tentatively fits TRBD1 or TRBD2 (5 bases each). The CDR3 covers 14 residues. CDR1 is LNHDA and CDR2 is SQIVND in the germline V gene (reference sequence). V lost 5 bases and J lost 4, with 12 bases in between. CDR3 protein: CASSAGTGYNEQFF. The CDR3 region has the DNA TGTGCCAGTAGTGCCGGGACCGGATACAATGAGCAGTTCTTC.

There are many counts of this clonotype. The DNA for the CDR3 is TGTGCCACCAGCAGAGCCCTCGGGACAGGGAGATCCTACGAGCAGTACTTC. This sequence encodes CATSRALGTGRSYEQYF. This rearrangement joins TRBV15 to TRBJ2-7, with 9 bases lining up with TRBD1. Germline V CDR1 and CDR2: LNHNV, YYDKDF (reference sequence). Trimming cost V 1 base and J 1 base; bases outside gene matches: 8. This CDR3 spans 17 amino acids. Full variable domain (rest looked up from reference TRBV15 and TRBJ2-7): DAMVIQNPRYQVTQFGKPVTLSCSQTLNHNVMYWYQQKSSQAPKLLFHYYDKDFNNEADTPDNFQSRRPNTSFCFLDIRSPGLGDTAMYLCATSRALGTGRSYEQYFGPGTRLTVT.

This clonotype was seen a few times. The V and J genes are TRBV20-1 and TRBJ1-1; D remains ambiguous. The length of the CDR3 is 13 residues. The V end lost 3 bases, the J end lost 5 bases, and 13 bases lay between the germline ends. Germline CDR1 DFQATT, CDR2 SNEGSKA (reference sequence). CDR3 region: CSASKQWWTEAFF. The CDR3, as DNA: TGCAGTGCTAGCAAACAGTGGTGGACTGAAGCTTTCTTT.

In this sample, this clonotype turned up many times. The chain recombines TRBV14 with TRBJ2-2, with D perhaps matching TRBD1 or TRBD2 (5 bases each). Germline CDR1 SGHDN, CDR2 FVKESK. This CDR3 region has 16 residues. The V end was cut by 3 bases, the J end by 5 bases, with 16 bases between. The CDR3 spells CASSHDLPGPTGELFF. CDR3 bases: TGTGCCAGCAGCCACGACCTGCCGGGACCAACCGGGGAGCTGTTTTTT. Looking up the rest from reference TRBV14 and TRBJ2-2 gives the full variable domain: EAGVTQFPSHSVIEKGQTVTLRCDPISGHDNLYWYRRVMGKEIKFLLHFVKESKQDESGMPNNRFLAERTGGTYSTLKVQPAELEDSGVYFCASSHDLPGPTGELFFGEGSRLTVL.

The J gene is TRBJ2-2, the V gene TRBV7-2, with TRBD2 matching 10 bases. Germline CDR1 reads SGHTA; CDR2 reads FQGNSA. The J segment lost 8 bases and the V segment lost 3 bases, leaving 6 bases of the junction unmatched. The CDR3 sequence is 15 residues long. CDR3 DNA sequence: TGTGCCAGCAGCTTGAACATACTAGCGGGAGGGGAGCTGTTTTTT. It encodes CASSLNILAGGELFF.

This clonotype occurred many times. V and J are TRBV12-3 or TRBV12-4 and TRBJ2-7; D gene uncertain. The CDR3 covers 13 residues. The V gene lost 7 bases and the J gene lost 3 bases, with 13 bases spanning the gap. Written as DNA, the CDR3 is TGTGCCAGCATTCTAAGTCTTTACTACGAGCAGTACTTC. It translates to CASILSLYYEQYF.

This clonotype has at least ten counts. V gene TRBV28 combines with J gene TRBJ1-1, with D tentatively TRBD1 (5 bases). The CDR3 has 13 amino acids. V lost 5 bases and J 11 bases, leaving 18 bases between the germline ends. CDR1 MDHEN and CDR2 SYDVKM come from the germline V gene. The CDR3 nucleotides are TGTGCCAGCAGTCGTACGCTAGGGGCCTGGGCTTTCTTT. This codes for CASSRTLGAWAFF.

This clonotype was observed at least ten times. The chain is built from TRBV10-2 and TRBJ1-1; 8 bases agree with TRBD1. Germline trimming cut 9 bases from V and 0 bases from J; bases unmatched to any gene: 3. CDR1 and CDR2 from the germline V gene are WSHSY and SAAADI. The CDR3 spans 13 residues. The CDR3 loop is CASTGGVNTEAFF. The CDR3 bases are TGCGCCAGTACAGGGGGTGTGAACACTGAAGCTTTCTTT.

At least ten counts were recorded for this clonotype. The rearrangement uses TRBV29-1 and TRBJ1-1, with 7 positions matching TRBD1. The CDR3 runs to 15 residues. Germline V CDR1 and CDR2: SQVTM, ANQGSEA. V gave up 4 bases and J gave up 4 bases; unmatched junction bases: 12. For the CDR3, the DNA is TGCAGCGTTGTTGGCAGGGGGTCAGGAGTCACTGAAGCTTTCTTT. Its protein is CSVVGRGSGVTEAFF.

This clonotype was recorded at least ten times. The rearrangement links TRBV29-1 to TRBJ1-1, with TRBD1 as a possible D gene (6 bases). Germline V gene lookup returns CDR1 SQVTM and CDR2 ANQGSEA. V lost 8 bases to trimming and J lost 6 bases, with 19 bases between them. CDR3 length: 13 amino acids. The CDR3 sequence: CSTGGGVFAEAFF. CDR3 in DNA: TGCAGCACCGGAGGGGGGGTGTTCGCTGAAGCTTTCTTT.